The 28 T cell receptor beta chains given below trace back to one sample, sequenced in a study of identical twins. Via MiXCR, TCRdb re-called the 5' RACE reads, giving one row per CDR3 protein. The sample lists 1.5 million to 2 million distinct CDR3 sequences; roughly 35% were seen once. Input material: cord blood. The source of these receptors is a newborn girl in good health.

The V gene is TRBV7-9, the J gene TRBJ2-7; no firm D call. There are 15 residues in the CDR3. V lost 1 base to trimming and J lost 6 bases, with 16 bases between them. Germline CDR1 is SEHNR and CDR2 is FQNEAQ (reference sequence). CDR3 nucleotides: TGTGCCAGCAGCTTAGGTTTTCGCTCTATCACCGAGCAGTACTTC. Translated, it gives CASSLGFRSITEQYF.

CDR3 region: CASSLSGGPDDEQFF. CDR3 sequence (DNA): TGCGCCAGCTCTCTTTCGGGGGGGCCGGATGATGAGCAGTTCTTC. The chain uses TRBV5-1 and TRBJ2-1; 8 bases agree with TRBD2. The J segment lost 8 bases and the V segment lost 7 bases, leaving 14 bases of the junction unmatched. This CDR3 has 15 amino acids. The germline V gene encodes CDR1 SGHRS and CDR2 YFSETQ.

About this clonotype itself: The junction departs from germline at one end; a sequencing error may be responsible. Written as DNA, the CDR3 is TGCAGCGTTCGACACAGGGGTGATAATTCACCCCCCCACTTT. Translation gives CSVRHRGDNSPPHF. This chain connects TRBV29-1 to TRBJ1-6; 7 bases line up with TRBD1. The CDR3 is made up of 14 amino acids. The germline V gene has CDR1 SQVTM and CDR2 ANQGSEA.

This clonotype appeared a few times. The V call is TRBV6-1, the J call TRBJ2-1, with 9 bases that match TRBD2. V was pared by 4 bases and J by 4 bases, with 11 bases of the junction left unmatched. Per germline, CDR1 MNHNS and CDR2 SASEGT. This CDR3 comprises 17 residues. As DNA, the CDR3 is TGTGCCAGCAGTGGCCCTCTCGCGGGGGGGCAGTACAATGAGCAGTTCTTC. Its protein is CASSGPLAGGQYNEQFF.

This clonotype was counted ten times or more. The junction and the germline gene differ at one end; a read error may be behind it. The chain employs TRBV5-1 and TRBJ2-2; 14 bases line up with TRBD2. This CDR3 is built from 15 residues. Germline lookup yields CDR1 SGHRS and CDR2 YFSETQ. In nucleotides, the CDR3 is TGTGCCAGCAGTTTGGGACTAGCGGGAGCCGGGGAGCTGTTTTTT. This encodes CASSLGLAGAGELFF.

V gene TRBV6-1 combines with J gene TRBJ1-4; D gene uncertain. This CDR3 spans 13 amino acids. From germline, CDR1 is MNHNS and CDR2 SASEGT. Trimming pared 0 bases from V and 8 bases from J, leaving 7 bases between. CDR3 in amino acids: CASSEAPREKLFF. DNA of the CDR3: TGTGCCAGCAGTGAAGCTCCCAGGGAAAAACTGTTTTTT.

A word on this clonotype: A read error may account for a junction end that differs from germline. This rearrangement joins TRBV5-1 to TRBJ1-1, with 8 bases fitting TRBD1. Germline V CDR1 and CDR2: SGHRS, YFSETQ. The CDR3 runs 14 residues. The CDR3 spells CAGSAGGRNTEAFF. CDR3 sequence (DNA): TGCGCCGGCAGCGCAGGGGGCAGGAACACTGAAGCTTTCTTT.

V gene TRBV6-5 combines with J gene TRBJ1-2; D is possibly TRBD1 (5 bases). Trimming shortened V by 8 bases and J by 4 bases, and 14 bases separated the two germline ends. The germline CDR1 and CDR2 sequences are MNHEY and SVGAGI. The length of the CDR3 is 13 residues. This CDR3 reads CASVRRGIYGYTF. CDR3 coding DNA: TGTGCCAGCGTGAGGCGGGGGATCTATGGCTACACCTTC.

The J gene is TRBJ1-6, the V gene TRBV27; no firm D call. The length of the CDR3 is 12 residues. V lost 5 bases and J 8 bases, leaving 7 bases between the germline ends. Germline CDR1 reads MNHEY; CDR2 reads SMNVEV (reference sequence). DNA of the CDR3: TGTGCCAGCAGTCCTCCGTATTCACCCCTCCACTTT. Its translation: CASSPPYSPLHF.

CDR3 amino acids: CASSLAGSRDYGYTF. DNA for the CDR3: TGTGCCAGCAGCTTAGCTGGCAGCCGAGACTATGGCTACACCTTC. The chain couples TRBV7-2 to TRBJ1-2; D unresolved. The germline V and J ends were trimmed by 0 bases and 3 bases, with 11 bases remaining between them. Germline CDR1 and CDR2: SGHTA and FQGNSA. The CDR3 runs to 15 residues.

The chain uses TRBV3-1 and TRBJ2-4, with 7 bases aligning to TRBD2. The V gene end was trimmed by 4 bases and the J gene end by 0 bases; junction bases not matched to a gene: 3. Germline values: CDR1 LGHDT, CDR2 YNNKEL (reference sequence). This CDR3 is built from 15 residues. This chain's CDR3 is CASSRSSGAKNIQYF. CDR3 sequence (DNA): TGTGCCAGCAGCCGATCTAGCGGAGCCAAAAACATTCAGTACTTC.

The V call is TRBV12-3 or TRBV12-4, the J call TRBJ2-3; D call uncertain. CDR3 length equals 13 residues. V was trimmed by 8 bases and J by 6 bases, leaving 15 bases between them. CDR3: CASGPPLEDTQYF. The CDR3, as DNA: TGTGCCAGCGGCCCCCCGCTAGAGGATACGCAGTATTTT.

The V call is TRBV10-2, the J call TRBJ1-2, with unresolved D. Germline V gene sequence: CDR1 WSHSY, CDR2 SAAADI. V was shortened by 2 bases and J by 4 bases, with 8 bases between the two germline ends. The CDR3 runs 13 residues. The DNA for the CDR3 is TGCGCCAGCAGTGAGGAGACCCCCTATGGCTACACCTTC. Translation gives CASSEETPYGYTF.

This clonotype was detected many times. The chain employs TRBV12-3 or TRBV12-4 and TRBJ1-2; D gene ambiguous. CDR3 size: 14 residues. V was cut by 6 bases and J by 0 bases, with 11 bases left in between. CDR3 region: CASSPRRANYGYTF. CDR3 in DNA: TGTGCCAGCAGCCCCCGGAGAGCTAACTATGGCTACACCTTC.

The rearrangement joins TRBV7-8 to TRBJ2-7, with 9 bases aligning to TRBD1. Trimming at V came to 3 bases and at J to 5 bases, leaving 14 bases not matched to a gene. This CDR3 is built from 17 residues. CDR1 and CDR2 from the germline V gene are SGHVS and FQNEAQ. DNA of the CDR3: TGTGCCAGCAGCTTCCCCCTTTTTGGGACAGGGTACCACGAGCAGTACTTC. Translation: CASSFPLFGTGYHEQYF. Together with reference TRBV7-8 and TRBJ2-7, the CDR3 gives the full variable domain: GAGVSQSPRYKVAKRGQDVALRCDPISGHVSLFWYQQALGQGPEFLTYFQNEAQLDKSGLPSDRFFAERPEGSVSTLKIQRTQQEDSAVYLCASSFPLFGTGYHEQYFGPGTRLTVT.

This clonotype was found once. The rearrangement uses TRBV11-2 and TRBJ1-4; 8 nucleotides match TRBD1. The CDR3 contains 15 residues. Trimming removed 5 bases from V and 4 bases from J; junction bases left unmatched: 6. Germline values: CDR1 SGHAT, CDR2 FQNNGV. CDR3 nucleotides: TGTGCCAGCAGCATTTTACAGGGGGGTAATGAAAAACTGTTTTTT. Residues: CASSILQGGNEKLFF.

The gene calls are TRBV25-1 and TRBJ1-5; D gene ambiguous. V was shortened by 2 bases and J by 0 bases, with 5 bases between the two germline ends. The CDR3 spans 14 residues. The germline V gene encodes CDR1 MGHDK and CDR2 SYGVNS. The CDR3 loop reads CASSETYSNQPQHF. CDR3 sequence (DNA): TGTGCCAGCAGTGAAACCTATAGCAATCAGCCCCAGCATTTT. Variable domain in full (rest from reference TRBV25-1 and TRBJ1-5): EADIYQTPRYLVIGTGKKITLECSQTMGHDKMYWYQQDPGMELHLIHYSYGVNSTEKGDLSSESTVSRIRTEHFPLTLESARPSHTSQYLCASSETYSNQPQHFGDGTRLSIL.

The table lists this clonotype with a few counts. The CDR3 is CSARAGQGTDTQYF. In DNA, the CDR3 is TGCAGTGCTAGAGCGGGACAGGGCACAGATACGCAGTATTTT. The rearrangement links TRBV20-1 to TRBJ2-3, with 8 bases fitting TRBD1. This CDR3 spans 14 amino acids. Per the germline V gene, CDR1 is DFQATT and CDR2 is SNEGSKA (reference sequence). The ends lost 1 base at V and 1 base at J; junction bases unmatched: 1.

This clonotype occurred a few times. The V call is TRBV2, the J call TRBJ2-7, with D perhaps being TRBD1 or TRBD2 (6 bases each). V was trimmed by 10 bases and J by 0 bases, leaving 37 bases between them. The CDR3 length is 21 residues. Germline-derived CDR1 and CDR2 are SNHLY and FYNNEI. DNA of the CDR3: TGTGCCAACCCACCAACGGCGGGGACATCGCTCTCTAGCCTTAGCTCCTACGAGCAGTACTTC. This sequence encodes CANPPTAGTSLSSLSSYEQYF.

This clonotype was seen a handful of times. The chain employs TRBV7-2 and TRBJ2-3; D is uncertain. The CDR3 contains 13 residues. V lost 3 bases and J 5 bases, leaving 9 bases between the germline ends. CDR1 and CDR2 (germline): SGHTA, FQGNSA. CDR3 in DNA: TGTGCCAGCAGCTTCTCGAAGGGAGATACGCAGTATTTT. Protein product: CASSFSKGDTQYF.

This clonotype was detected only a few times. The chain links TRBV29-1 to TRBJ1-2; TRBD1 matches at 7 bases. V gave up 1 base and J gave up 4 bases; unmatched junction bases: 9. Per the germline V gene, CDR1 is SQVTM and CDR2 is ANQGSEA. CDR3 length: 15 amino acids. The DNA of the CDR3 is TGCAGCGTTGAAGGCGAGGGGGCAGGGAGCTATGGCTACACCTTC. Its protein is CSVEGEGAGSYGYTF.

The genes are TRBV29-1 and TRBJ1-1; D remains ambiguous. The CDR3 sequence is 12 residues long. The V end was cut by 4 bases, the J end by 11 bases, with 17 bases between. Germline assignment: CDR1 SQVTM and CDR2 ANQGSEA. CDR3 nucleotides: TGCAGCGTTGGGGGAGGTCGTAAGCCCGCTTTCTTT. This sequence encodes CSVGGGRKPAFF. The complete variable domain, with remaining parts taken from reference TRBV29-1 and TRBJ1-1, reads SAVISQKPSRDICQRGTSLTIQCQVDSQVTMMFWYRQQPGQSLTLIATANQGSEATYESGFVIDKFPISRPNLTFSTLTVSNMSPEDSSIYLCSVGGGRKPAFFGQGTRLTVV.

To note about this clonotype: A much larger clone sits a single nucleotide away, making a read error possible. V usage is TRBV12-3 or TRBV12-4 and J usage is TRBJ2-7, with D tentatively TRBD1 or TRBD2 (5 bases each). The CDR3 runs 13 residues. V was clipped by 6 bases and J by 7 bases, with 16 bases between them. Here the CDR3 DNA reads TGTGCCAGCAGGGGGACCGCGTACAATGAGCAGTACTTC. Amino acids: CASRGTAYNEQYF.

This clonotype has ten or more counts. The chain combines TRBV20-1 with TRBJ2-3; D is uncertain. Germline-derived CDR1 and CDR2 are DFQATT and SNEGSKA (reference sequence). The CDR3 has 13 amino acids. CDR3 loop: CSPRTPSTDTQYF. For the CDR3, the DNA is TGCAGCCCGAGGACCCCTAGCACAGATACGCAGTATTTT.

This rearrangement joins TRBV20-1 to TRBJ1-5, with D perhaps TRBD1 (6 bases). This CDR3 comprises 13 residues. V lost 6 bases and J lost 7, with 16 bases in between. The germline V gene has CDR1 DFQATT and CDR2 SNEGSKA (reference sequence). CDR3 protein: CSACRQADQPQHF. The CDR3 DNA follows: TGCAGTGCGTGCAGACAGGCCGACCAGCCCCAGCATTTT.

This clonotype appeared many times. The gene calls are TRBV29-1 and TRBJ2-1; 7 positions match TRBD2. The CDR3 consists of 16 residues. In germline, CDR1 is SQVTM, CDR2 ANQGSEA. V trimming: 4 bases; J trimming: 0 bases; junction bases outside the gene matches: 9. DNA for the CDR3: TGCAGCGTTGTAGGGAGGGCAGGGAGCTCCTACAATGAGCAGTTCTTC. Residues: CSVVGRAGSSYNEQFF.

J is TRBJ2-7 and V is TRBV27; tentative D call: TRBD2 (5 bases). The CDR3 contains 15 residues. Trimming left V 5 bases short and J 7 bases short, with 21 bases between. The germline V gene has CDR1 MNHEY and CDR2 SMNVEV (reference sequence). The CDR3 bases are TGTGCCAGCAGTCTCTTAGGACTCCACTACAATGAGCAGTACTTC. Its translation is CASSLLGLHYNEQYF.

This CDR3 is CASSQYRTGELFF. In DNA form, the CDR3 reads TGTGCCAGCAGTCAGTACAGGACCGGGGAGCTGTTTTTT. The rearrangement joins TRBV12-3 or TRBV12-4 to TRBJ2-2; weak D call: TRBD1 (5 bases). The CDR3 runs to 13 residues. V was cut by 5 bases and J by 5 bases, with 9 bases left in between.